Listed below are T cell receptor beta chains from one sample, sequenced in a study of CD8 T cells in Susac syndrome. TCRdb re-called the immunoSEQ multiplex PCR reads with MiXCR, one entry per CDR3 protein. The sample holds 150,000 to 200,000 distinct CDR3 sequences, approximately 94% seen once. The source material was CD4+ T cells from PBMCs. These receptor sequences come from a human donor with Susac syndrome. Each CDR3 is given with its conserved first and last residue. Each record gives: D gene, J gene, clone size, V gene, CDR3 DNA, CDR3 protein. A D gene is named only where the DNA matches it firmly. Rows give clone size only sometimes, using once, few, many, or a class for an expanded clone.

>TRBD1|TRBJ2-7|-|TRBV28
TGTGCCAGCATCCGCTCGGGACAGAAGTCCTACGAGCAGTACTTC
CASIRSGQKSYEQYF
>-|TRBJ2-7|-|TRBV30
TGTGCCTGGACGGGGGACAGCGAGCAGTACTTC
CAWTGDSEQYF
>TRBD1|TRBJ1-2|-|TRBV29-1
TGCAGCGTACCGGGTTCAGGGGGCTATGGCTACACCTTC
CSVPGSGGYGYTF
>-|TRBJ2-4|-|TRBV5-1
TGCGCCAGCAGCTTGGATGGCGCAGCCAAAAACATTCAGTACTTC
CASSLDGAAKNIQYF
>-|TRBJ1-4|-|TRBV20-1
TGCAGTGCGGGAGGGGGTCAAGTACGGGAAAAACTGTTTTTT
CSAGGGQVREKLFF
>TRBD1|TRBJ1-1|-|TRBV20-1
TGCAGTGCTGTCCTCCGGGAGGGGGCCACTGAAGCTTTCTTT
CSAVLREGATEAFF
>-|TRBJ2-3|-|TRBV10-3
TGTGCCATCCGCTTCCAGGGCAGCACAGATACGCAGTATTTT
CAIRFQGSTDTQYF
>-|TRBJ1-1|-|TRBV3-1
TGTGCCAGCAGCCAAGGAGCTGAAGCTTTCTTT
CASSQGAEAFF
>TRBD1|TRBJ1-1|-|TRBV29-1
TGCAGCGTTAAGACAGGGTCGAAGGAAGCTTTCTTT
CSVKTGSKEAFF
>-|TRBJ1-1|-|TRBV30
TGTGCCTGGAGTCTGGGCAGGGCCCACACTGAAGCTTTCTTT
CAWSLGRAHTEAFF
>TRBD2|TRBJ2-3|-|TRBV25-1
TGTGCCAGCAGTTCGACTAGCGAGGCAGATACGCAGTATTTT
CASSSTSEADTQYF
>-|TRBJ2-2|-|TRBV5-4
TGTGCCAGCAGCTTGTATGGTCCCGGGGAGCTGTTTTTT
CASSLYGPGELFF
>-|TRBJ1-1|-|TRBV12-3/TRBV12-4
TGTGCCAGCACCTTTTGGTCGAACACTGAAGCTTTCTTT
CASTFWSNTEAFF
>TRBD2|TRBJ2-6|once|TRBV3-1
TGTGCCAGCAGCCCCTCCCCCGGGACTAGCGGGGGGGACGGGGCCAACGTCCTGACTTTC
CASSPSPGTSGGDGANVLTF